This TCR beta chain was found in a study of somatic mutations in cytotoxic T cells in rheumatoid arthritis. Measured with immunoSEQ multiplex PCR; TCRdb has only the in-frame clones, and not every one. The data hold fewer than 20,000 clones, with 82% observed a single time. A single count supports this clone. Losses at the gene ends were 5 bases for V and 4 bases for J; bases not matched to a gene: 3. The CDR3 length is 13 residues. Germline CDR1 reads SSHAT; CDR2 reads FNYEAQ (reference sequence). This receptor was taken from an adult with rheumatoid arthritis. The chain links TRBV7-7 to TRBJ2-3; 7 positions match TRBD1. Specimen: CD8+ T cells sorted from blood. The CDR3 spells CASSRQGADTQYF. DNA for the CDR3: TGTGCCAGCAGCCGACAGGGTGCAGATACGCAGTATTTT.